There are a few counts of the clone carrying this TCR beta chain. The antigen is undetermined. TCRdb redid the calling of the RACE reads with MiXCR, one entry per CDR3 protein. The sample has some 180,000 distinct CDR3 sequences, about a fifth seen once. Trimming shortened V by 2 bases and J by 5 bases, and 15 bases separated the two germline ends. This CDR3 contains 16 residues. Per germline, CDR1 SGHNT and CDR2 YENEEA. Described time point: patch test 1, 2 weeks after DPC sensitization. The treatment: therapeutic diphenylcyclopropenone sensitization with weekly scalp DPC. The data were obtained in a study of human T cells and chemical hapten exposure. Study-level background: Skin on the upper inner arm, approximately 2 cm by approximately 2 cm in size, was sensitized with 2% DPC. Study results and limitations: Patch test score rose with PT1 expanded TCR count, significant at thresholds 8, 16 and 32, not 4. The number of TCRs above 1 in 1000 frequency did not change after DPC sensitization.

The chain uses TRBV11-3 and TRBJ2-2, with TRBD1 as a possible D gene (6 bases). This sequence originates from a woman between 50 and 59 years old with alopecia areata. Some clones in this sample may be carry-over from other donors' samples. Sequencing used whole blood, obtained in connection with sensitization to the hapten diphenylcyclopropenone (DPC). The CDR3 DNA is TGTGCCAGCAGCTTAACGTTTGGGGGCGCGACCGGGGAGCTGTTTTTT. It yields the protein CASSLTFGGATGELFF. The whole variable domain, filled in from reference TRBV11-3 and TRBJ2-2, reads EAGVVQSPRYKIIEKKQPVAFWCNPISGHNTLYWYLQNLGQGPELLIRYENEEAVDDSQLPKDRFSAERLKGVDSTLKIQPAELGDSAVYLCASSLTFGGATGELFFGEGSRLTVL.